Listed below are T cell receptor beta chains from one sample, sequenced in a study of blood T cells in healthy people across ages. A single record per CDR3 protein comes from TCRdb applying MiXCR to the 5' RACE reads. The data show 700,000 or so distinct CDR3 sequences, 40% to 45% seen once. The sequenced sample was blood. These receptors all come from an elderly man in good health. Both conserved end residues are part of each CDR3. Fields, in order: V gene, J gene, clone size, D gene, CDR3 protein, CDR3 DNA. The D gene is left open where the match is weak. Size is stated for part of the rows, as once, few or many counts, or as a class when the clone is expanded.

v_gene: TRBV29-1
j_gene: TRBJ2-1
abundance: few
d_gene: TRBD1
CDR3aa: CSVTGGQGAWNEQFF
CDR3nt: TGCAGCGTCACCGGGGGACAGGGGGCTTGGAATGAGCAGTTCTTC

v_gene: TRBV4-3
j_gene: TRBJ2-2
abundance: .
d_gene: .
CDR3aa: CASSVALASSTGELFF
CDR3nt: TGCGCCAGCAGCGTCGCACTAGCCTCCTCGACCGGGGAGCTGTTTTTT

v_gene: TRBV4-2
j_gene: TRBJ1-2
abundance: few
d_gene: .
CDR3aa: CASSRRSGREVYGYTF
CDR3nt: TGTGCCAGCAGCCGAAGGAGTGGCAGGGAGGTCTATGGCTACACCTTC

v_gene: TRBV20-1
j_gene: TRBJ1-1
abundance: few
d_gene: .
CDR3aa: CSARGDTSLADTEAFF
CDR3nt: TGCAGTGCTAGAGGGGACACTTCCCTGGCTGACACTGAAGCTTTCTTT

v_gene: TRBV7-9
j_gene: TRBJ2-1
abundance: .
d_gene: TRBD2
CDR3aa: CASTLSGNSYNEQFF
CDR3nt: TGTGCCAGCACCTTGAGCGGGAACTCCTACAATGAGCAGTTCTTC

v_gene: TRBV9
j_gene: TRBJ1-2
abundance: once
d_gene: TRBD1
CDR3aa: CASSPTWGQGMVGYTF
CDR3nt: TGTGCCAGCAGCCCCACTTGGGGACAGGGGATGGTAGGCTACACCTTC

v_gene: TRBV20-1
j_gene: TRBJ1-1
abundance: .
d_gene: .
CDR3aa: CSAREVTGMNTEAFF
CDR3nt: TGCAGTGCTAGAGAAGTCACTGGGATGAACACTGAAGCTTTCTTT

v_gene: TRBV7-2
j_gene: TRBJ2-7
abundance: many
d_gene: .
CDR3aa: CASSLGTGRYEQYF
CDR3nt: TGCGCCAGCAGCTTGGGTACAGGGCGGTACGAGCAGTACTTC

v_gene: TRBV20-1
j_gene: TRBJ2-4
abundance: .
d_gene: .
CDR3aa: CSASGPVSKNIQYF
CDR3nt: TGCAGTGCTTCGGGCCCCGTCTCCAAAAACATTCAGTACTTC

v_gene: TRBV2
j_gene: TRBJ1-5
abundance: .
d_gene: .
CDR3aa: CASSRGSKQPQHF
CDR3nt: TGTGCCAGCAGCAGGGGTAGCAAGCAGCCCCAGCATTTT

v_gene: TRBV5-6
j_gene: TRBJ1-5
abundance: .
d_gene: .
CDR3aa: CASSSTRNSNQPQHF
CDR3nt: TGTGCCAGCAGCTCTACCCGAAATAGCAATCAGCCCCAGCATTTT

v_gene: TRBV7-2
j_gene: TRBJ2-7
abundance: .
d_gene: .
CDR3aa: CASSSLFEQYF
CDR3nt: TGTGCCAGCAGCTCCCTGTTCGAGCAGTACTTC

v_gene: TRBV7-9
j_gene: TRBJ2-7
abundance: few
d_gene: TRBD2
CDR3aa: CASSLSIAGAYNEQYF
CDR3nt: TGTGCCAGCAGCCTATCTATAGCGGGGGCCTACAATGAGCAGTACTTC

v_gene: TRBV27
j_gene: TRBJ1-1
abundance: .
d_gene: .
CDR3aa: CASSLGPGATEAFF
CDR3nt: TGTGCCAGCAGTTTGGGCCCGGGAGCCACTGAAGCTTTCTTT

v_gene: TRBV4-2
j_gene: TRBJ1-2
abundance: .
d_gene: .
CDR3aa: CASSQANTEYGYTF
CDR3nt: TGTGCCAGCAGCCAAGCGAACACGGAATATGGCTACACCTTC

v_gene: TRBV11-2
j_gene: TRBJ2-1
abundance: few
d_gene: .
CDR3aa: CASTGGILYNEQFF
CDR3nt: TGTGCCAGCACAGGCGGGATCCTCTACAATGAGCAGTTCTTC

v_gene: TRBV18
j_gene: TRBJ2-3
abundance: few
d_gene: TRBD2
CDR3aa: CASSEGLAVADTQYF
CDR3nt: TGTGCCAGCTCCGAGGGACTAGCGGTTGCAGATACGCAGTATTTT

v_gene: TRBV29-1
j_gene: TRBJ2-3
abundance: many
d_gene: TRBD1
CDR3aa: CSGDRGETDTQYF
CDR3nt: TGCAGCGGGGACAGGGGAGAGACAGATACGCAGTATTTT

v_gene: TRBV7-2
j_gene: TRBJ2-7
abundance: many
d_gene: TRBD2
CDR3aa: CASSPTSGGYSYEQYF
CDR3nt: TGTGCCAGCAGCCCGACTAGCGGGGGGTACTCCTACGAGCAGTACTTC

v_gene: TRBV30
j_gene: TRBJ2-3
abundance: .
d_gene: .
CDR3aa: CAWTTGGHTDTQYF
CDR3nt: TGTGCCTGGACAACGGGGGGACACACAGATACGCAGTATTTT

v_gene: TRBV28
j_gene: TRBJ2-5
abundance: few
d_gene: TRBD1
CDR3aa: CASSPGTGIQETQYF
CDR3nt: TGTGCCAGCAGCCCCGGGACAGGGATCCAAGAGACCCAGTACTTC

v_gene: TRBV6-2/TRBV6-3
j_gene: TRBJ2-2
abundance: few
d_gene: .
CDR3aa: CASNTGIVATGELFF
CDR3nt: TGTGCCAGCAACACAGGGATTGTGGCCACCGGGGAGCTGTTTTTT

v_gene: TRBV6-5
j_gene: TRBJ2-5
abundance: .
d_gene: .
CDR3aa: CASSSQWETQYF
CDR3nt: TGTGCCAGCAGCTCTCAGTGGGAGACCCAGTACTTC

v_gene: TRBV5-1
j_gene: TRBJ2-5
abundance: .
d_gene: TRBD2
CDR3aa: CASSLGAGGPLYQRETQYF
CDR3nt: TGCGCCAGCAGCTTGGGAGCGGGAGGCCCTCTTTACCAAAGAGAGACCCAGTACTTC

v_gene: TRBV7-2
j_gene: TRBJ2-1
abundance: .
d_gene: .
CDR3aa: CASSMTRDNEQFF
CDR3nt: TGTGCCAGCAGCATGACTAGAGACAATGAGCAGTTCTTC

v_gene: TRBV6-2/TRBV6-3
j_gene: TRBJ2-7
abundance: few
d_gene: .
CDR3aa: CASGNRGSGSYEQYF
CDR3nt: TGTGCCAGCGGTAACCGGGGAAGCGGGTCCTACGAGCAGTACTTC

v_gene: TRBV28
j_gene: TRBJ1-2
abundance: .
d_gene: TRBD1
CDR3aa: CASSPGTGGRRHYGYTF
CDR3nt: TGTGCCAGCAGTCCCGGGACAGGGGGGCGCCGGCACTATGGCTACACCTTC

v_gene: TRBV6-2/TRBV6-3
j_gene: TRBJ1-1
abundance: .
d_gene: .
CDR3aa: CASSYTDTAEAFF
CDR3nt: TGTGCCAGCAGTTATACTGACACCGCCGAAGCTTTCTTT

v_gene: TRBV10-1
j_gene: TRBJ2-3
abundance: few
d_gene: TRBD2
CDR3aa: CASKAGSTDTQYF
CDR3nt: TGCGCCAGCAAAGCGGGAAGCACAGATACGCAGTATTTT

v_gene: TRBV6-6
j_gene: TRBJ2-5
abundance: .
d_gene: TRBD2
CDR3aa: CASSYRSSGGAETQYF
CDR3nt: TGTGCCAGCAGTTACCGTTCTAGCGGGGGGGCTGAGACCCAGTACTTC

v_gene: TRBV20-1
j_gene: TRBJ2-5
abundance: .
d_gene: .
CDR3aa: CSARFVYQETQYF
CDR3nt: TGCAGTGCTAGGTTCGTGTACCAAGAGACCCAGTACTTC

v_gene: TRBV7-2
j_gene: TRBJ2-3
abundance: .
d_gene: .
CDR3aa: CASSPAPTDTQYF
CDR3nt: TGTGCCAGCAGCCCGGCACCCACAGATACGCAGTATTTT

v_gene: TRBV20-1
j_gene: TRBJ2-1
abundance: .
d_gene: .
CDR3aa: CSASPGGWAYNEQFF
CDR3nt: TGCAGTGCTAGTCCCGGGGGATGGGCCTACAATGAGCAGTTCTTC